This is a list of T cell receptor beta chains from one sample in a study of Graves' ophthalmopathy and Graves' hyperthyroidism. MiXCR, run by TCRdb on the multiplex PCR reads, gives a single entry per CDR3 protein. The table lists roughly 400,000 distinct CDR3 sequences, about a sixth of them singletons, with approximately 1.4% in the top ten. The sequencing input was peripheral blood. These receptors originate from a young woman with Graves' ophthalmopathy. Each CDR3 is given with its conserved first and last residue. D genes are given only for firm matches. The listing skips clone size in some rows; elsewhere it reads once, few, many or a size class.

V,D,size,J,CDR3,DNA
TRBV7-8,.,.,TRBJ2-5,CASSLNRVAGETQYF,TGTGCCAGCAGCTTAAACAGGGTTGCGGGGGAGACCCAGTACTTC
TRBV12-3/TRBV12-4,.,.,TRBJ2-2,CASSLPDSQNTGELFF,TGTGCCAGCAGCCTCCCAGACAGCCAGAACACCGGGGAGCTGTTTTTT
TRBV19,.,many,TRBJ1-1,CASLQGLTTEAFF,TGTGCCAGCTTACAGGGTCTGACCACTGAAGCTTTCTTT
TRBV29-1,.,many,TRBJ2-7,CSVGLSGVNEQYF,TGCAGCGTTGGTTTATCAGGGGTCAACGAGCAGTACTTC
TRBV6-1,.,once,TRBJ2-7,CASRPTAGTYEQYF,TGTGCCAGCAGACCAACGGCCGGAACCTACGAGCAGTACTTC
TRBV11-1,.,.,TRBJ1-2,CASSFGQFEGYTF,TGTGCCAGCAGCTTCGGACAGTTCGAAGGCTACACCTTC
TRBV7-2,TRBD2,.,TRBJ2-7,CASSLSPGLASAYEQYF,TGTGCCAGCAGCTTATCGCCGGGACTAGCGTCGGCCTACGAGCAGTACTTC
TRBV4-1,TRBD2,many,TRBJ2-7,CASSQGRLAGGSYEQYF,TGCGCCAGCAGCCAAGGCCGACTAGCGGGGGGGTCCTACGAGCAGTACTTC
TRBV18,TRBD1,.,TRBJ1-1,CASSPGTVEIAFF,TGTGCCAGCTCACCGGGGACAGTAGAAATAGCTTTCTTT
TRBV6-1,.,many,TRBJ2-7,CASRTLRSSSYEQYF,TGTGCCAGTCGGACCCTCAGGTCCAGCTCCTACGAGCAGTACTTC
TRBV24-1,.,many,TRBJ1-2,CATSAGLGDGYTF,TGTGCCACCAGTGCGGGGCTTGGGGATGGCTACACCTTC